This section outlines one T cell receptor (beta chain) sequence together with its context. The antigen remains undetermined. CDR1 and CDR2 (germline): LGHDT, YNNKEL (reference sequence). The CDR3 length is 12 residues. V lost 0 bases and J 11 bases, leaving 8 bases between the germline ends. The source of the sample is a study of post-analysis software for immune sequencing data. General observations from the study: Patients showed TRBV5-6, TRBV5-1 and TRBV20-1 among five TRBV segments more frequent than in controls.

Unique molecular identifiers had been added to the TCR beta cDNA libraries. TCRdb reanalysed the PCR reads using MiXCR and keeps one entry per CDR3 protein. The sample includes around 260,000 distinct CDR3 sequences, 30% to 45% of them seen just once. The genes are TRBV3-1 and TRBJ2-1; no reliable D call. The sample taken for sequencing was blood. The clonotype was recovered from a girl aged 5 to 17 with multiple sclerosis. CDR3 DNA sequence: TGTGCCAGCAGCCAAGATCGGGCCCAGCAGTTCTTC. Translation: CASSQDRAQQFF.